This record looks at one T cell receptor (beta chain) sequence and its context. Its antigen is currently unknown. The data were obtained in a study of blood T cells in healthy people across ages. Every sample yielded at least 6.5 million isolated PBMCs. The CDR3 spans 16 residues. Germline V gene sequence: CDR1 LGHNT, CDR2 FRNRAP. V dropped 3 bases and J dropped 6; count of bases not matched to a gene: 10. Study-wide points: Diversity figures based on one million T cells were deemed too low.

PCR was performed a second time for roughly 7 to 12 cycles using a sample-barcoded 5' primer and a J-beta primer mix. TCRdb reprocessed the 5' RACE reads with MiXCR, giving one entry per CDR3 protein. The data hold 1 million or so distinct CDR3 sequences, with 25% observed a single time. These data were also filed under a second study, of T cells of mothers and their children.

This TCR derives from a girl aged 2 to 9 in good health. The sequencing input was blood. The J gene is TRBJ2-7, the V gene TRBV12-5; TRBD1 matches 11 bases. CDR3 in DNA: TGTGCTAGTGGTTTTATGACCGGGACAGGGGGGGGCGAGCAGTACTTC. This translates into CASGFMTGTGGGEQYF.